Below, one TCR beta chain is given with its context. Methods used by the authors: Estimates of nucleated cell counts were drawn from the amplification of reference gene primers. Sequencing was performed with immunoSEQ multiplex PCR; in TCRdb, only in-frame clones are kept and a portion is missing. V and J calls and clone size are copied from that table; D and trimming were computed from the DNA. The table records 250,000 to 300,000 clones, about 93% of them present only once. The sample belongs to a study of blood T cell repertoires in COVID-19. The V and J ends lost 3 bases and 6 bases, in that order; junction bases with no gene match: 6. CDR1 and CDR2 (germline): SGHTA, FQGNSA. This CDR3 has 15 residues.

This TCR came from a woman in her 30s who had recovered from COVID-19. The sample consisted of PBMCs or T cells enriched from blood (not recorded which). The rearrangement joins TRBV7-2 to TRBJ1-3; 9 bases align to TRBD1. CDR3 in DNA: TGTGCCAGCAGCTTCCCCGGGACAGGGCTAAACACCATATATTTT. The encoded protein is CASSFPGTGLNTIYF.